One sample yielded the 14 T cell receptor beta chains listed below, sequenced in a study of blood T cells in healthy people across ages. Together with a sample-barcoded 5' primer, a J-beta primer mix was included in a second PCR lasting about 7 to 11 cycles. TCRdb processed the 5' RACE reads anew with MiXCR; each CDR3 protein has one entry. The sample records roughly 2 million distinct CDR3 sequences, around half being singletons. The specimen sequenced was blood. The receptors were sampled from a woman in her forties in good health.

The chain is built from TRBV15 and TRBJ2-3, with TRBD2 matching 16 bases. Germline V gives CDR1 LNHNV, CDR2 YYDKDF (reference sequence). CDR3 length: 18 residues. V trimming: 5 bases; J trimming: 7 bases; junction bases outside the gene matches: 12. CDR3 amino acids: CATSSPGLAGGIGNTQYF. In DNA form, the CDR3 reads TGTGCCACCAGCTCCCCGGGACTAGCGGGGGGGATCGGGAATACGCAGTATTTT.

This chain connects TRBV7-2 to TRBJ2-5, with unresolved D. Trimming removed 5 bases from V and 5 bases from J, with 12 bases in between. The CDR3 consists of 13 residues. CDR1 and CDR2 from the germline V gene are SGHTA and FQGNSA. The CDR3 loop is CASSPLRKETQYF. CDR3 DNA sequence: TGTGCCAGCAGCCCTCTACGTAAGGAGACCCAGTACTTC. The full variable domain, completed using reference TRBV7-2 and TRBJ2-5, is GAGVSQSPSNKVTEKGKDVELRCDPISGHTALYWYRQSLGQGLEFLIYFQGNSAPDKSGLPSDRFSAERTGGSVSTLTIQRTQQEDSAVYLCASSPLRKETQYFGPGTRLLVL.

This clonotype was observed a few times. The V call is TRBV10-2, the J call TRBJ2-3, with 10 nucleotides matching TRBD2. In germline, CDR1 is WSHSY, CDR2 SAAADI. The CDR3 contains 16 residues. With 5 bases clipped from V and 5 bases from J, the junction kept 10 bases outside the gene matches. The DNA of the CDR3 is TGCGCCAGCAGTACTCAAGCGGGGGGGCCAGGAGATACGCAGTATTTT. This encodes CASSTQAGGPGDTQYF.

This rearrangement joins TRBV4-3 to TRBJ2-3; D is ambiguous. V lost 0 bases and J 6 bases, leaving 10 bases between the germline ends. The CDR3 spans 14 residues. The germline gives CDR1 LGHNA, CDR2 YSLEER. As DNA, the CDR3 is TGCGCCAGCAGCCAAGAACTCGGCCGGGATACGCAGTATTTT. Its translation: CASSQELGRDTQYF.

CDR3 in DNA: TGTGCCAGCAGCTCGACTAGCGTGGCGGAGACCCAGTACTTC. It yields the protein CASSSTSVAETQYF. V is TRBV7-2 and J is TRBJ2-7, with 8 bases matching TRBD2. The J call is uncertain, as TRBJ2-5 better fits the DNA end. The germline gives CDR1 SGHTA, CDR2 FQGNSA. There are 14 residues in the CDR3.

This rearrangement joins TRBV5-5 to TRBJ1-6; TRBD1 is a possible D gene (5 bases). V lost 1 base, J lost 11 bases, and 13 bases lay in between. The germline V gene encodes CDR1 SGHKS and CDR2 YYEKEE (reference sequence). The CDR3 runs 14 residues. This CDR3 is CASSLWSGRPPLHF. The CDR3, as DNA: TGTGCCAGCAGCTTGTGGTCAGGGAGGCCACCCCTCCACTTT.

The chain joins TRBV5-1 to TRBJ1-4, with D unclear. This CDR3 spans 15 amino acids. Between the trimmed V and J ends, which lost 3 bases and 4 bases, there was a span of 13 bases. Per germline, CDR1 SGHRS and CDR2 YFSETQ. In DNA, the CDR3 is TGCGCCAGCAGCTCGAAAGGCGGAGGTAATGAAAAACTGTTTTTT. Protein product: CASSSKGGGNEKLFF.

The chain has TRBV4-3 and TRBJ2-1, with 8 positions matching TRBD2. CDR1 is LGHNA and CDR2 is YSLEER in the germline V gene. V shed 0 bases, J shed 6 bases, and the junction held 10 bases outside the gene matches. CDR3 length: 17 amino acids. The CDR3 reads CASSQDSRTSRANEQFF. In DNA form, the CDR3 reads TGCGCCAGCAGCCAAGATTCTCGGACTAGCCGGGCCAATGAGCAGTTCTTC.

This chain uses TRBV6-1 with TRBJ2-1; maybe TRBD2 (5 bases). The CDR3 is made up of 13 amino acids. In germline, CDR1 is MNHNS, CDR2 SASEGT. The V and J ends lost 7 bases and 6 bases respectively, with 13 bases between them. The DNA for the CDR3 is TGTGCCAGCACCCCGGGGTGGGTCAATGAGCAGTTCTTC. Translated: CASTPGWVNEQFF.

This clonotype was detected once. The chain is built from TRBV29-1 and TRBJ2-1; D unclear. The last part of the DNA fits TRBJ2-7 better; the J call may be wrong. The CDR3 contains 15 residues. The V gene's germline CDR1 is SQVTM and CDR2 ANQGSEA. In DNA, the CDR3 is TGCAGCGTTGAAGTAGACTTGAGCTCCTACAATGAGCAGTACTTC. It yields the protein CSVEVDLSSYNEQYF.

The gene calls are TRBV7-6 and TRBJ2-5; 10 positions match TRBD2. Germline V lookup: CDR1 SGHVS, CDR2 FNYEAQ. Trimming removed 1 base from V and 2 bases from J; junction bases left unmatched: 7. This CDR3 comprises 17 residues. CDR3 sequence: CASSLVVGLASQETQYF. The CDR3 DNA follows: TGTGCCAGCAGCTTAGTTGTGGGACTAGCGTCGCAAGAGACCCAGTACTTC.

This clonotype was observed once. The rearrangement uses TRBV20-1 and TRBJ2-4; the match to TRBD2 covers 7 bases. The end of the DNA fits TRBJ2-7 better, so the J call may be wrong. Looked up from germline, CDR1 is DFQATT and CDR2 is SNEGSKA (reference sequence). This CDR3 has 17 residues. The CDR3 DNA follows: TGCAGTGCGGGGAGTGGAAGCGGGGCTCACCCGAGCTACGAGCAGTACTTC. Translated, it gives CSAGSGSGAHPSYEQYF.

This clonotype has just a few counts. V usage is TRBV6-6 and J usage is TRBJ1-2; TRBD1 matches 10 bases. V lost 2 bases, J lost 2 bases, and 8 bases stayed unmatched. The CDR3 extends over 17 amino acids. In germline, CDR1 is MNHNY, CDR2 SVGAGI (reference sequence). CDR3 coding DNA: TGTGCCAGCAGTTACCCCTCGACAGGGGGCCACAACTATGGCTACACCTTC. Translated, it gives CASSYPSTGGHNYGYTF.

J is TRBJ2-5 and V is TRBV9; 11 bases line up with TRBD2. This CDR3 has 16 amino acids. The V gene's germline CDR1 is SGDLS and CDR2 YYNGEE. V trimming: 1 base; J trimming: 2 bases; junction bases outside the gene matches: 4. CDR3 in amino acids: CASSVTSGGIQETQYF. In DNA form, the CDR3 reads TGTGCCAGCAGCGTAACTAGCGGGGGTATACAAGAGACCCAGTACTTC.